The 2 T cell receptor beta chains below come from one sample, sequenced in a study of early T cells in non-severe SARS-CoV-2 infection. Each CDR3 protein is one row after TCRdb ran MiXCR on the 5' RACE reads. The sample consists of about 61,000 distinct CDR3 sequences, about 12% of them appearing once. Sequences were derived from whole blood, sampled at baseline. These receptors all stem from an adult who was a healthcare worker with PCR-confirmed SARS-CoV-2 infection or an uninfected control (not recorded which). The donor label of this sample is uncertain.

CDR3 amino acids: CASSSDISPTGYTF. In DNA, the CDR3 is TGTGCCAGCAGTTCAGACATATCTCCTACTGGCTACACCTTC. The chain links TRBV12-3 or TRBV12-4 to TRBJ1-2, with D unclear. Trimming stripped 4 bases from V and 7 bases from J, with 16 bases between. CDR3 length: 14 amino acids.

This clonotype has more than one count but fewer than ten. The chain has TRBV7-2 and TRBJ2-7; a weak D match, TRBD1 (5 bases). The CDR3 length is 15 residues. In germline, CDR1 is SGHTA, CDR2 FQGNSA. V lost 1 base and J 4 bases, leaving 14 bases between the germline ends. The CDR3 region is CASSLVAGLGYEQYV. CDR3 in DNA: TGTGCCAGCAGCTTAGTGGCAGGGCTTGGGTACGAGCAGTACGTC.